These 30 T cell receptor beta chains originate from one sample sequenced in a study of graft-versus-host responses after intestinal transplantation. The method was immunoSEQ multiplex PCR; TCRdb's version includes in-frame clones alone and lacks a portion of them. The table lists about 19,000 clones, around 90% of them singletons, with approximately 1.9% in the top ten. The source was PBMCs, collected less than 400 days after transplant. The receptors shown here come from a human patient who received an intestinal transplant, so some T cells may come from the graft donor.

This clone was seen only once. The CDR3 here is CASSDSVGTGSLATNEKLFF. The CDR3 nucleotides are TGTGCCAGCAGTGATTCAGTGGGGACAGGGAGCCTTGCAACTAATGAAAAACTGTTTTTT. The chain joins TRBV2 to TRBJ1-4, with 9 bases lining up with TRBD1. Germline CDR1 and CDR2: SNHLY and FYNNEI. V lost 3 bases to trimming and J lost 0 bases; unmatched junction nucleotides: 14. The CDR3 covers 20 residues.

CDR3 DNA sequence: TGTGCCAGCAGTTTCCAGGGGAACACTGAAGCTTTCTTT. It encodes CASSFQGNTEAFF. This chain joins TRBV28 and TRBJ1-1, with D perhaps TRBD1 (5 bases). CDR3 length: 13 residues. Trimming took 3 bases from V and 1 from J, leaving 6 bases between them. CDR1 and CDR2 from the germline V gene are MDHEN and SYDVKM.

The J gene is TRBJ1-2, the V gene TRBV4-2; no clear D gene. Germline CDR1 LGHNA, CDR2 YNFKEQ. V was shortened by 0 bases and J by 0 bases, with 8 bases between the two germline ends. There are 15 residues in the CDR3. CDR3 sequence reads: CASSQDLAANYGYTF. For the CDR3, the DNA is TGTGCCAGCAGCCAAGATCTGGCAGCTAACTATGGCTACACCTTC.

This rearrangement joins TRBV4-2 to TRBJ2-7; tentative D call: TRBD2 (6 bases). The CDR3 loop spans 15 amino acids. Per germline, CDR1 LGHNA and CDR2 YNFKEQ. The V end lost 0 bases, the J end lost 2 bases, and 11 bases lay between the germline ends. The CDR3 coding sequence is TGTGCCAGCAGCCAAGATATGCGGGGAGCCTACGAGCAGTACTTC. This sequence encodes CASSQDMRGAYEQYF.

CDR3: CASSYSWTNNQPQHF. CDR3 sequence (DNA): TGTGCCAGCAGTTATAGTTGGACAAACAATCAGCCCCAGCATTTT. V is TRBV6-5 and J is TRBJ1-5, with D maybe TRBD1 (5 bases). Per germline, CDR1 MNHEY and CDR2 SVGAGI. CDR3 length equals 15 residues. V gave up 3 bases and J gave up 3 bases, with 12 bases separating them.

The chain has TRBV10-2 and TRBJ2-1; 13 bases line up with TRBD2. The CDR3 sequence is 15 residues long. In germline, CDR1 is WSHSY, CDR2 SAAADI. Germline trimming cut 5 bases from V and 8 bases from J; bases unmatched to any gene: 6. CDR3 nucleotide sequence: TGCGCCAGCAGTTTGACTAGCGGGAGGAAGGATGAGCAGTTCTTC. Protein sequence: CASSLTSGRKDEQFF.

V gene TRBV6-4 combines with J gene TRBJ2-3; 7 nucleotides line up with TRBD2. CDR3 size: 14 residues. V gave up 0 bases and J gave up 4 bases; unmatched junction bases: 1. Germline V gene lookup returns CDR1 MRHNA and CDR2 SNTAGT. CDR3: CASSDSREPDTQYF. Written as DNA, the CDR3 is TGTGCCAGCAGTGACTCGCGGGAGCCAGATACGCAGTATTTT.

The J gene is TRBJ2-1, the V gene TRBV7-2; D possibly corresponds to TRBD1 (6 bases). The CDR3 contains 16 residues. CDR1 and CDR2 from the germline V gene are SGHTA and FQGNSA. The germline V and J ends were trimmed by 1 base and 2 bases, with 12 bases remaining between them. The CDR3 region is CASSLGVQGPYNEQFF. The CDR3 nucleotides are TGTGCCAGCAGCTTAGGAGTACAGGGTCCCTACAATGAGCAGTTCTTC.

The chain links TRBV7-2 to TRBJ2-1; 10 nucleotides match TRBD2. The ends lost 5 bases at V and 3 bases at J; junction bases unmatched: 4. Germline V gene lookup returns CDR1 SGHTA and CDR2 FQGNSA. This CDR3 is 15 amino acids long. The CDR3 nucleotides are TGTGCCAGCAGCGTTAGCGGGGGGTTCTACAATGAGCAGTTCTTC. Amino acids: CASSVSGGFYNEQFF. Looking up the rest from reference TRBV7-2 and TRBJ2-1 gives the full variable domain: GAGVSQSPSNKVTEKGKDVELRCDPISGHTALYWYRQSLGQGLEFLIYFQGNSAPDKSGLPSDRFSAERTGGSVSTLTIQRTQQEDSAVYLCASSVSGGFYNEQFFGPGTRLTVL.

The rearrangement uses TRBV6-6 and TRBJ2-7; the D gene is possibly TRBD2 (5 bases). V was shortened by 4 bases and J by 7 bases, with 17 bases between the two germline ends. CDR1 is MNHNY, CDR2 SVGAGI, per germline (reference sequence). CDR3 length: 14 amino acids. The CDR3 DNA is TGTGCCAGCAGTTCGGCGGGCCAATGGGGTGAGCAGTACTTC. It codes for CASSSAGQWGEQYF.

This rearrangement joins TRBV6-1 to TRBJ2-3; 9 bases fit TRBD2. Germline V CDR1 and CDR2: MNHNS, SASEGT. This CDR3 comprises 14 residues. Losses at the gene ends were 3 bases for V and 3 bases for J; bases not matched to a gene: 1. CDR3 in amino acids: CASSDTSGTDTQYF. The CDR3 DNA is TGTGCCAGCAGTGACACTAGCGGGACAGATACGCAGTATTTT.

V usage is TRBV28 and J usage is TRBJ2-3, with D unclear. CDR1 MDHEN and CDR2 SYDVKM come from the germline V gene. This CDR3 spans 13 amino acids. The V end lost 8 bases, the J end lost 0 bases, and 9 bases lay between the germline ends. CDR3 coding DNA: TGTGCCAGCGGAATGACTAGCACAGATACGCAGTATTTT. Amino acid sequence: CASGMTSTDTQYF.

The chain is built from TRBV7-3 and TRBJ2-2, with D maybe TRBD2 (5 bases). The CDR3 is made up of 18 amino acids. Germline CDR1 SGHTA, CDR2 FQGTGA. Trimming shortened V by 5 bases and J by 5 bases, and 24 bases separated the two germline ends. The CDR3 loop is CASSPGPIAGGPTGELFF. In DNA form, the CDR3 reads TGTGCCAGCAGCCCCGGGCCTATTGCGGGCGGGCCGACCGGGGAGCTGTTTTTT.

This rearrangement joins TRBV5-1 to TRBJ2-3; D is uncertain. Per the germline V gene, CDR1 is SGHRS and CDR2 is YFSETQ. This CDR3 region has 13 residues. V gave up 6 bases and J gave up 5 bases, with 13 bases separating them. The CDR3, as DNA: TGCGCCAGCATGAGGCTCAGTGGAGATACGCAGTATTTT. Translating gives CASMRLSGDTQYF.

The V call is TRBV28, the J call TRBJ2-1; either TRBD1 or TRBD2 may supply D (5 bases each). This CDR3 has 14 amino acids. CDR1 MDHEN and CDR2 SYDVKM come from the germline V gene. Trimming removed 6 bases at V and 6 bases at J, with 15 bases between. The CDR3 DNA reads TGTGCCAGCAGAGAGGGTTCGGGGCGCAATGAGCAGTTCTTC. Protein sequence: CASREGSGRNEQFF. Drawing the rest from reference TRBV28 and TRBJ2-1, the complete variable domain is DVKVTQSSRYLVKRTGEKVFLECVQDMDHENMFWYRQDPGLGLRLIYFSYDVKMKEKGDIPEGYSVSREKKERFSLILESASTNQTSMYLCASREGSGRNEQFFGPGTRLTVL.

The J gene is TRBJ2-1, the V gene TRBV7-2; TRBD2 matches 10 bases. Looked up from germline, CDR1 is SGHTA and CDR2 is FQGNSA. This CDR3 has 15 amino acids. V lost 5 bases to trimming and J lost 3 bases; unmatched junction nucleotides: 4. The CDR3 region has the DNA TGTGCCAGCAGCGCACTAGCGGGGATCTACAATGAGCAGTTCTTC. This codes for CASSALAGIYNEQFF.

CDR3 nucleotides: TGTGCCAGCAGTGACACCGTAGAGCGGGGGGTCACAGATACGCAGTATTTT. Its protein product is CASSDTVERGVTDTQYF. The chain uses TRBV6-4 and TRBJ2-3; 9 bases fit TRBD2. CDR3 length: 17 residues. The germline CDR1 and CDR2 sequences are MRHNA and SNTAGT. With V trimmed by 2 bases and J by 2 bases, 8 bases remained unmatched.

V gene TRBV6-5 combines with J gene TRBJ1-1; D is unclear. The CDR3 has 12 residues. Per the germline V gene, CDR1 is MNHEY and CDR2 is SVGAGI. Trimming stripped 5 bases from V and 5 bases from J, with 9 bases between. The DNA of the CDR3 is TGTGCCAGCAGTGAAGACTGGACTGAAGCTTTCTTT. Residues: CASSEDWTEAFF.

This chain links TRBV9 with TRBJ2-2; a weak D match, TRBD2 (6 bases). The CDR3 covers 14 residues. The V and J ends lost 0 bases and 6 bases respectively, with 9 bases between them. The germline gives CDR1 SGDLS, CDR2 YYNGEE. This chain's CDR3 is CASSVESSAGELFF. For the CDR3, the DNA is TGTGCCAGCAGCGTAGAGTCTAGCGCCGGGGAGCTGTTTTTT.

The gene calls are TRBV6-4 and TRBJ2-2; D is undetermined. The CDR3 runs to 13 residues. Germline-derived CDR1 and CDR2 are MRHNA and SNTAGT. Trimming took off 3 bases at V and 2 bases at J, with 4 bases between the two ends. The CDR3 spells CASSEDNTGELFF. CDR3 in DNA: TGTGCCAGCAGTGAGGACAACACCGGGGAGCTGTTTTTT.

This clone turned up a few times. This chain joins TRBV4-3 and TRBJ1-2; D is ambiguous. In germline, CDR1 is LGHNA, CDR2 YSLEER. The CDR3 is made up of 13 amino acids. V dropped 0 bases and J dropped 3 bases, with 5 bases sitting between them. This CDR3 is CASSQDNYYGYTF. CDR3 nucleotide sequence: TGCGCCAGCAGCCAAGACAACTACTATGGCTACACCTTC.

In its sample, this clone was seen once. This chain's CDR3 is CASSNPGLAGPSYNEQFF. The CDR3 coding sequence is TGTGCCAGCAGCAACCCGGGACTAGCGGGCCCATCCTACAATGAGCAGTTCTTC. The chain joins TRBV11-2 to TRBJ2-1; 12 bases line up with TRBD2. Trimming at V came to 5 bases and at J to 1 base, leaving 9 bases not matched to a gene. This CDR3 region has 18 residues. Germline V gene data show CDR1 as SGHAT and CDR2 as FQNNGV.

This rearrangement joins TRBV7-2 to TRBJ2-7; TRBD2 matches 10 bases. This CDR3 region has 14 residues. V lost 1 base, J lost 7 bases, and 4 bases stayed unmatched. The germline CDR1 and CDR2 sequences are SGHTA and FQGNSA. In DNA form, the CDR3 reads TGTGCCAGCAGCTTAGAGAGGGGACTAGCGGAGCAGTACTTC. Its translation is CASSLERGLAEQYF.

The CDR3 nucleotides are TGCGCCAGCAGCCGACAGGGCCCTGAAAACATTCAGTACTTC. Its translation: CASSRQGPENIQYF. J is TRBJ2-4 and V is TRBV4-1; 7 bases agree with TRBD1. The ends lost 4 bases at V and 5 bases at J; junction bases unmatched: 5. CDR3 length: 14 amino acids. CDR1 and CDR2 (germline): MGHRA, YSYEKL.

This chain joins TRBV4-1 and TRBJ2-7; 7 bases are shared with TRBD1. The trim removed 3 bases at V and 3 bases at J, leaving 8 bases unmatched. CDR3 size: 15 residues. Looked up from germline, CDR1 is MGHRA and CDR2 is YSYEKL. CDR3 sequence: CASSQETGQIYEQYF. The CDR3 nucleotides are TGCGCCAGCAGCCAGGAAACGGGACAGATCTACGAGCAGTACTTC.

This clone was observed a few times. The chain joins TRBV5-1 to TRBJ2-6, with D perhaps matching TRBD1 (6 bases). Germline V gene sequence: CDR1 SGHRS, CDR2 YFSETQ. The CDR3 length is 18 residues. V gave up 6 bases and J gave up 0 bases, with 19 bases separating them. DNA for the CDR3: TGCGCCAGCATGAGCCGGGACACACACCTCTCTGGGGCCAACGTCCTGACTTTC. It translates to CASMSRDTHLSGANVLTF.

V gene TRBV6-5 combines with J gene TRBJ1-5; 7 bases agree with TRBD1. The germline V gene has CDR1 MNHEY and CDR2 SVGAGI. Trimming removed 6 bases from V and 6 bases from J; junction bases left unmatched: 11. The CDR3 loop spans 15 amino acids. CDR3 DNA sequence: TGTGCCAGCAGCCCCGGGCAGGGGGTTTTTCAGCCCCAGCATTTT. As protein: CASSPGQGVFQPQHF.

J is TRBJ2-1 and V is TRBV4-1; D uncertain. CDR3 length: 15 amino acids. Per the germline V gene, CDR1 is MGHRA and CDR2 is YSYEKL. V dropped 0 bases and J dropped 5 bases, with 11 bases sitting between them. The CDR3 reads CASSQDRVVDNEQFF. The CDR3 bases are TGCGCCAGCAGCCAAGATCGGGTAGTCGACAATGAGCAGTTCTTC.

Notes on this clone: A read error may produce the germline difference seen at one junction end. The V gene is TRBV6-5, the J gene TRBJ1-3; TRBD1 might be the D (6 bases). The length of the CDR3 is 13 residues. Per the germline V gene, CDR1 is MNHEY and CDR2 is SVGAGI. CDR3 sequence (DNA): TGTGCCAGCAGTCCAAGAGGACAGTCCGGGGACGTTTTT. This encodes CASSPRGQSGDVF.

The chain is built from TRBV11-2 and TRBJ2-7; 15 positions agree with TRBD2. CDR1 is SGHAT, CDR2 FQNNGV, per germline. Germline trimming cut 5 bases from V and 6 bases from J; bases unmatched to any gene: 8. The CDR3 covers 16 residues. CDR3 bases: TGTGCCAGCAGCCGGGGACTAGCGGGAGGTATTTCCGAGCAGTACTTC. It yields the protein CASSRGLAGGISEQYF.